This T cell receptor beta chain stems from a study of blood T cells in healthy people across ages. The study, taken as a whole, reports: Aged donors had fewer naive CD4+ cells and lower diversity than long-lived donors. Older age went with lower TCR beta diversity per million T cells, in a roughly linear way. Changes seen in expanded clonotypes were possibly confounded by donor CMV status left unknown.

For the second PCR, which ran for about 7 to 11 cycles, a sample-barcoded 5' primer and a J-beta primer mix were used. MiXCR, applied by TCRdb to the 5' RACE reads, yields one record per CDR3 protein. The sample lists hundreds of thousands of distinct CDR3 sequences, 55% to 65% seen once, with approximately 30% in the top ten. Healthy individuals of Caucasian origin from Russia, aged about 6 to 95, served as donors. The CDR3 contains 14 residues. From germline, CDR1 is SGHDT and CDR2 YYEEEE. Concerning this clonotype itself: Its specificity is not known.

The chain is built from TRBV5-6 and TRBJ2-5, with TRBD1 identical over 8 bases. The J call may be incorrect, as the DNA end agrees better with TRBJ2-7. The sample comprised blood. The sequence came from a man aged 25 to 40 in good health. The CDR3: CASTGTGEGYEQYF. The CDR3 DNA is TGTGCCAGCACCGGGACAGGAGAAGGCTACGAGCAGTACTTC.